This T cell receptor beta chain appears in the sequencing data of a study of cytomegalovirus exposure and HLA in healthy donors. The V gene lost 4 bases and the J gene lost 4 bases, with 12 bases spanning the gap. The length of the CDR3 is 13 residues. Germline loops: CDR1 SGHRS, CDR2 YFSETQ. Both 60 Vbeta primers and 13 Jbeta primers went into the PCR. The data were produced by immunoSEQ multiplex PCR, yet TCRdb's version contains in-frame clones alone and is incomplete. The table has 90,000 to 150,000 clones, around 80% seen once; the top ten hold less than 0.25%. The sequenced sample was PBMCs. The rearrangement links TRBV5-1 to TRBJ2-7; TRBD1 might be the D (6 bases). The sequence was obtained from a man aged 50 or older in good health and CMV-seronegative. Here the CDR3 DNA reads TGCGCCAGCAGCGCCGGGACAACTTACGAGCAGTACTTC. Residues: CASSAGTTYEQYF.